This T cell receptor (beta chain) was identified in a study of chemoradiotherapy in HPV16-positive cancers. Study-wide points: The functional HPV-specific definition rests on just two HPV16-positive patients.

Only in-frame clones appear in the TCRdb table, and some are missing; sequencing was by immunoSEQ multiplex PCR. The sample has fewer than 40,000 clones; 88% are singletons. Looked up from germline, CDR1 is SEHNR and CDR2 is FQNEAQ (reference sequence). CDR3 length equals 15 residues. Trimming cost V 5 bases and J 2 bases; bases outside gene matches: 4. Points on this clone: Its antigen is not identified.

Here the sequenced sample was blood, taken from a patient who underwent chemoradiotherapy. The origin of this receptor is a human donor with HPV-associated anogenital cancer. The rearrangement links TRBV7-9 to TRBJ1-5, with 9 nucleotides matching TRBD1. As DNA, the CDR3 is TGTGCCAGCAGCCTTTGGACAGGGGGCAATCAGCCCCAGCATTTT. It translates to CASSLWTGGNQPQHF.